One and the same sample provided the 9 T cell receptor beta chains below, sequenced in a study of T cells after yellow fever vaccination. Each CDR3 protein is one row after TCRdb ran MiXCR on the 5' RACE reads. The data contain 250,000 or so distinct CDR3 sequences, 3.6% of them singletons. This material consisted of PBMCs, taken 15 days after the yellow fever booster vaccination. These receptor sequences come from a man aged 18 to 30 who received the YFV17D yellow fever vaccine.

This clonotype was found many times. This chain uses TRBV19 with TRBJ1-1; D call uncertain. Between the trimmed V and J ends, which lost 3 bases and 5 bases, there was a span of 7 bases. Per the germline V gene, CDR1 is LNHDA and CDR2 is SQIVND (reference sequence). CDR3 length: 12 residues. The CDR3 bases are TGTGCCAGTAGTATCGATTGGACTGAAGCTTTCTTT. As protein: CASSIDWTEAFF. Using reference TRBV19 and TRBJ1-1 for the parts outside the CDR3, the full variable domain is DGGITQSPKYLFRKEGQNVTLSCEQNLNHDAMYWYRQDPGQGLRLIYYSQIVNDFQKGDIAEGYSVSREKKESFPLTVTSAQKNPTAFYLCASSIDWTEAFFGQGTRLTVV.

This clonotype was seen ten or more times. The chain is built from TRBV5-1 and TRBJ2-5, with D unresolved. V gave up 0 bases and J gave up 5 bases, with 8 bases separating them. CDR1 SGHRS and CDR2 YFSETQ come from the germline V gene. CDR3 size: 13 residues. The CDR3 sequence: CASSLAQRETQYF. The CDR3 bases are TGCGCCAGCAGCTTGGCACAGAGGGAGACCCAGTACTTC.

There are many counts of this clonotype. J is TRBJ2-2 and V is TRBV19; D gene ambiguous. Germline values: CDR1 LNHDA, CDR2 SQIVND (reference sequence). The CDR3 runs 12 residues. With 9 bases removed from V and 6 bases from J, the gap between germline ends came to 11 bases. This chain's CDR3 is CASRAQSGELFF. The CDR3 nucleotides are TGTGCCAGCCGGGCCCAGTCCGGGGAGCTGTTTTTT.

The table lists this clonotype with many counts. The V gene is TRBV7-2, the J gene TRBJ2-1; 9 bases align to TRBD2. The CDR3 has 15 residues. With V trimmed by 4 bases and J by 4 bases, 5 bases remained unmatched. CDR1 and CDR2 (germline): SGHTA, FQGNSA. CDR3 in amino acids: CASSSERGVYNEQFF. DNA of the CDR3: TGTGCCAGCAGCTCCGAGCGGGGGGTATACAATGAGCAGTTCTTC.

This clonotype was recorded at least ten times. The V gene is TRBV6-6, the J gene TRBJ1-2; D uncertain. In germline, CDR1 is MNHNY, CDR2 SVGAGI (reference sequence). The CDR3 is made up of 14 amino acids. Trimming removed 3 bases from V and 2 bases from J, with 10 bases in between. The CDR3 spells CASSYWTGNYGYTF. The CDR3 region has the DNA TGTGCCAGCAGTTATTGGACGGGAAACTATGGCTACACCTTC.

This clonotype was seen ten or more times. This sequence joins TRBV5-1 and TRBJ1-2; possible D gene TRBD1, 6 bases. Germline V gene data show CDR1 as SGHRS and CDR2 as YFSETQ. V was pared by 6 bases and J by 7 bases, with 16 bases between. The CDR3 length is 13 residues. As DNA, the CDR3 is TGCGCCAGCACCCTGTCAGGGGAGGGTGGCTACACCTTC. Protein: CASTLSGEGGYTF.

This clonotype has a count of ten or more. The chain couples TRBV19 to TRBJ2-1, with 9 bases matching TRBD2. The CDR3 totals 18 residues. The junction had 13 bases not matched to a gene; V was cut back by 3 bases and J by 4 bases. In germline, CDR1 is LNHDA, CDR2 SQIVND (reference sequence). CDR3 amino acids: CASSIQNPTSGPYNEQFF. The CDR3 DNA sequence: TGTGCCAGTAGTATCCAAAACCCCACTAGCGGGCCTTACAATGAGCAGTTCTTC.

This clonotype was counted at least ten times. V is TRBV9 and J is TRBJ2-3, with a possible D match to TRBD2 (6 bases). Germline V gene data show CDR1 as SGDLS and CDR2 as YYNGEE. The V and J ends lost 2 bases and 6 bases respectively, with 16 bases between them. The CDR3 length is 15 residues. The CDR3 nucleotides are TGTGCCAGCAGCGTTGGAGGGGCGGGCGGGGATACGCAGTATTTT. Encoded protein: CASSVGGAGGDTQYF.

At least ten counts were recorded for this clonotype. J is TRBJ1-5 and V is TRBV20-1; D perhaps matches TRBD1 (6 bases). V lost 0 bases and J lost 2, with 8 bases in between. The CDR3 loop spans 14 amino acids. CDR1 and CDR2 (germline): DFQATT, SNEGSKA (reference sequence). The CDR3 reads CSARENRGNQPQHF. CDR3 in DNA: TGCAGTGCTAGAGAAAACAGGGGCAATCAGCCCCAGCATTTT.